This entry is about one T cell receptor (beta chain). The antigen it binds to is not known. There are no base qualities to consult, and no much larger clone falls within one base. The protocol used for the library was the immunoSEQ multiplex PCR assay. TCRdb took over this immuneACCESS table, retaining in-frame rearrangements with V and J assigned. Such tables are incomplete; in checked studies, under half of the missing clones stem from an unresolved V gene, and the remainder is unexplained. Recorded for this sample are some 60,000 clones; less than 95% of them occurred a single time. Roughly 2% of the sample belongs to the ten largest clones. This sample is part of a study of T cell changes during pregnancy in multiple sclerosis (dated by TCRdb to between 2018 and 2021). Broadly, across the study: Changes in the T cell repertoire over the course of pregnancy were examined in this study in women with multiple sclerosis.

V is trimmed back by 6 bases and J by 3 bases, and the junction contains 6 bases that no gene match accounts for. CDR1 and CDR2, looked up from the germline V gene, are SGHDT and YYEEEE. There are 14 amino acids in the CDR3, from cysteine to phenylalanine inclusive. Left in the record is the CDR3 DNA by itself, 42 bases read in frame from the first base. The specimen comprised peripheral blood, sampled in the first trimester of pregnancy. This receptor was obtained from a female donor in good health, enrolled as a control in a pregnancy study. The rearranged chain carries TRBV5-6 and TRBJ2-1; TRBD1 fits 7 bases in the junction. The encoded CDR3 is CASTSDRFYNEQFF. The DNA is TGTGCCAGCACCTCGGACAGGTTCTACAATGAGCAGTTCTTC.